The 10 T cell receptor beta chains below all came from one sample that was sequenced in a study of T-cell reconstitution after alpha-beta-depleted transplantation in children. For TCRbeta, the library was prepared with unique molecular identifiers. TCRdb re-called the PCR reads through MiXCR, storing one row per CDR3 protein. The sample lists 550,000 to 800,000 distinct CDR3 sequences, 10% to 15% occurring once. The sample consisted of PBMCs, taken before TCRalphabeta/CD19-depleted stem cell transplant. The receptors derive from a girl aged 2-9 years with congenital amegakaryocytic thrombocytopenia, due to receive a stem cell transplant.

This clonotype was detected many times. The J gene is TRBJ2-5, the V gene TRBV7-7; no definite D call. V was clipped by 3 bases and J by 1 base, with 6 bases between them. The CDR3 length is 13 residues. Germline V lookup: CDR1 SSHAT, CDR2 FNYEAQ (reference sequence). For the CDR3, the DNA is TGTGCCAGCAGCTTCAGCGTCCAAGAGACCCAGTACTTC. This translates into CASSFSVQETQYF.

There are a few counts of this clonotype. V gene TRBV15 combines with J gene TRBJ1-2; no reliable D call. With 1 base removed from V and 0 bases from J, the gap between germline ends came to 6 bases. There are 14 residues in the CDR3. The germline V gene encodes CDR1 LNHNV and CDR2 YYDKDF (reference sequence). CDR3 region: CATSRGPANYGYTF. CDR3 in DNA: TGTGCCACCAGCAGAGGTCCTGCTAACTATGGCTACACCTTC.

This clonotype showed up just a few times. CDR3 in DNA: TGCGCCAGCAGCCGGCTAGCCTTCTCCTACGAGCAGTACTTC. Its translation is CASSRLAFSYEQYF. V is TRBV5-1 and J is TRBJ2-7; a possible D gene is TRBD2 (5 bases). The germline V and J ends were trimmed by 4 bases and 0 bases, with 11 bases remaining between them. Germline CDR1 SGHRS, CDR2 YFSETQ. This CDR3 has 14 residues.

CDR3 sequence: CSARVKDTSNYGYTF. CDR3 sequence (DNA): TGCAGTGCTAGAGTTAAGGACACTTCTAACTATGGCTACACCTTC. The rearrangement links TRBV20-1 to TRBJ1-2, with D tentatively TRBD1 (5 bases). CDR1 and CDR2 (germline): DFQATT, SNEGSKA (reference sequence). The CDR3 extends over 15 amino acids. Between the trimmed V and J ends, which lost 1 base and 0 bases, there was a span of 12 bases.

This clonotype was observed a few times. For the CDR3, the DNA is TGCGCCAGCAGCTTGGTTTTCGAGTCGGAGACCCAGTACTTC. Encoded protein: CASSLVFESETQYF. This chain connects TRBV5-1 to TRBJ2-5; D remains unclear. The CDR3 runs 14 residues. Trimming took off 0 bases at V and 5 bases at J, with 11 bases between the two ends. Germline V gene lookup returns CDR1 SGHRS and CDR2 YFSETQ.

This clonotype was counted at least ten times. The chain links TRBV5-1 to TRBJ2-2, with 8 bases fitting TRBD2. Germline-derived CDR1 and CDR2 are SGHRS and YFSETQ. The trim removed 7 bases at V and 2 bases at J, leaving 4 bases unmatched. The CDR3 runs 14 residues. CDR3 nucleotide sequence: TGCGCCAGCCGGACTAGCCGAAACACCGGGGAGCTGTTTTTT. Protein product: CASRTSRNTGELFF.

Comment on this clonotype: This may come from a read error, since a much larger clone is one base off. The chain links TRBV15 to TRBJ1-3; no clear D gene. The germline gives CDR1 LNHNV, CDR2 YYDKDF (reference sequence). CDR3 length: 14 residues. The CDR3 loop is CASSRVDSGNTIYF. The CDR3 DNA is TGTGCCAGCAGCAGAGTCGATTCTGGAAACACCATATATTTT.

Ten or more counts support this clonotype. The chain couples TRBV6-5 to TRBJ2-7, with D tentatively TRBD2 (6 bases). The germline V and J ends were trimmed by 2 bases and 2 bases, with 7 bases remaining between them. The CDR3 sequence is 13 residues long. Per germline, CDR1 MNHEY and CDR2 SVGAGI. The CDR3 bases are TGTGCCAGCAGTTACGGGGGGACCTACGAGCAGTACTTC. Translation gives CASSYGGTYEQYF.

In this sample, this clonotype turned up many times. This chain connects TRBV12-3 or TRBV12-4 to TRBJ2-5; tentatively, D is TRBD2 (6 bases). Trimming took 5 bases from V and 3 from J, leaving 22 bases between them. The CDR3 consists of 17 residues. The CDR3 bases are TGTGCCAGCAGTCAACTACCGACTTGGGGGGAAGAAGAGACCCAGTACTTC. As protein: CASSQLPTWGEEETQYF.

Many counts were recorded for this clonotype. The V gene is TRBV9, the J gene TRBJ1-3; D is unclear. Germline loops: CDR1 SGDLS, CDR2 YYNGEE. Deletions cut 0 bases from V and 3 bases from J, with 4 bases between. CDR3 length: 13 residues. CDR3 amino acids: CASSVDIGNTIYF. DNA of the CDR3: TGTGCCAGCAGCGTAGACATTGGAAACACCATATATTTT. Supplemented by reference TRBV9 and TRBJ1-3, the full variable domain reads DSGVTQTPKHLITATGQRVTLRCSPRSGDLSVYWYQQSLDQGLQFLIQYYNGEERAKGNILERFSAQQFPDLHSELNLSSLELGDSALYFCASSVDIGNTIYFGEGSWLTVV.